The clone carrying this T cell receptor beta chain was picked up a small number of times. The CDR3 end lies 3 residues beyond the end of the read and is filled in from the germline J gene. Libraries were prepared by immunoSEQ multiplex PCR; TCRdb keeps only in-frame clonotypes and omits some of them. The sample has 50,000 to 60,000 clones, none seen only once; the top ten hold roughly 2%. The sample is drawn from a study of T cell clonality in common variable immunodeficiency. This CDR3 contains 15 residues. Germline V lookup: CDR1 LNHDA, CDR2 SQIVND (reference sequence). The receptor was derived from a person aged 18 to 75 in good health. The V and J genes are TRBV19 and TRBJ2-3; D perhaps matches TRBD1 (6 bases). The specimen was peripheral blood mononuclear cells. CDR3 bases read: TGTGCCAGTAGTAGACAGGTTCGGGACAATCAGCCG. This translates into CASSRQVRDNQP. The whole CDR3 region reads CASSRQVRDNQPQYF.